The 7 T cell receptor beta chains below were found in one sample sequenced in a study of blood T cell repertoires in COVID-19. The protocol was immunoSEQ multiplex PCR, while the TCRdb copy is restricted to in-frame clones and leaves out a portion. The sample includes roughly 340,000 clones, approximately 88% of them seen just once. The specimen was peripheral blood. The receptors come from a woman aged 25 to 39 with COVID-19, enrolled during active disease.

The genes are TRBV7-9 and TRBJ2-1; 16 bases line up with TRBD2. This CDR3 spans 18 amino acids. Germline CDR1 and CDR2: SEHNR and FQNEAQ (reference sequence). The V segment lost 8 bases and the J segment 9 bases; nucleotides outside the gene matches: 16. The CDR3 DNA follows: TGTGCCAGCCCCAAGTCGCCGGGACTAGCGGGGGGGACGATTGAGCAGTTCTTC. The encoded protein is CASPKSPGLAGGTIEQFF.

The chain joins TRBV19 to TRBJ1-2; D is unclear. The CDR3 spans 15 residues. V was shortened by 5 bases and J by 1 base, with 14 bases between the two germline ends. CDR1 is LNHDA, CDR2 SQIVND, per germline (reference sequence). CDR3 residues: CASSPFRELNYGYTF. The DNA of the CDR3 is TGTGCCAGTAGTCCCTTCCGGGAACTTAACTATGGCTACACCTTC.

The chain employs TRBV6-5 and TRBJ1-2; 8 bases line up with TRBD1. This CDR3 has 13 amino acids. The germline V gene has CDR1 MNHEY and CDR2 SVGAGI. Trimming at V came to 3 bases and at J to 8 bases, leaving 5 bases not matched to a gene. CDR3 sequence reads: CASSYAGGEGYTF. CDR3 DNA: TGTGCCAGCAGTTATGCAGGGGGCGAAGGCTACACCTTC.

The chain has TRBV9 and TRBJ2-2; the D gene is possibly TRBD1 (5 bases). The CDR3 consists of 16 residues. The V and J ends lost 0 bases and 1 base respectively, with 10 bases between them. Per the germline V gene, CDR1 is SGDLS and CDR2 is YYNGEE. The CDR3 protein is CASSVATQGNTGELFF. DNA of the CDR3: TGTGCCAGCAGCGTAGCTACCCAGGGGAACACCGGGGAGCTGTTTTTT.

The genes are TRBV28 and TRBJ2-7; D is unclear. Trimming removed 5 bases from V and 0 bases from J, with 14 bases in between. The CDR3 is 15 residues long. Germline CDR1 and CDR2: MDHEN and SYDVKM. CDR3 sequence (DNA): TGTGCCAGCAGTCTCCCCAGGTTTAGCTCCTACGAGCAGTACTTC. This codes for CASSLPRFSSYEQYF.

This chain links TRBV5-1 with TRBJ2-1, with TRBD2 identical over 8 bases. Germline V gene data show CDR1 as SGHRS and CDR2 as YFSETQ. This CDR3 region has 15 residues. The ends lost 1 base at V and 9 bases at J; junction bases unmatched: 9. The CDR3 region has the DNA TGCGCCAGCAGCTTGAGCAGCGGGAGCACCATTGAGCAGTTCTTC. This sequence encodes CASSLSSGSTIEQFF. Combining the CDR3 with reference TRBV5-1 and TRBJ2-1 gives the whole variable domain KAGVTQTPRYLIKTRGQQVTLSCSPISGHRSVSWYQQTPGQGLQFLFEYFSETQRNKGNFPGRFSGRQFSNSRSEMNVSTLELGDSALYLCASSLSSGSTIEQFFGPGTRLTVL.

CDR3 coding DNA: TGCGCCAGCAGCCTGGGGGCCGGGACAGGAGTCTCAACTAATGAAAAACTGTTTTTT. It specifies CASSLGAGTGVSTNEKLFF. This chain connects TRBV5-1 to TRBJ1-4, with 8 bases that match TRBD1. V lost 4 bases to trimming and J lost 0 bases; unmatched junction nucleotides: 14. Germline V gene sequence: CDR1 SGHRS, CDR2 YFSETQ. This CDR3 is 19 amino acids long.